This TCR beta chain was obtained from a study of blood T cell repertoires in COVID-19. The method was immunoSEQ multiplex PCR; TCRdb's version includes in-frame clones alone and lacks a portion of them. The data hold approximately 160,000 clones, with around 82% observed a single time. This clone was picked up one time. Individuals drawn from 20 to 25 US areas were about 18 to 100 years old. Participants reported their clinical history, and cohort assignment relied on those reports. Per the germline V gene, CDR1 is SGHRS and CDR2 is YFSETQ. The CDR3 has 16 amino acids. Trimming removed 3 bases from V and 11 bases from J, with 21 bases in between.

The material sequenced was PBMCs or T cells enriched from blood (not recorded which). The V call is TRBV5-1, the J call TRBJ1-6; D call uncertain. The TCR originated in a woman aged 50 to 60 in a cohort exposed to, infected with or recovered from COVID-19 (not recorded which). Written as DNA, the CDR3 is TGCGCCAGCAGCTCCACCGGCGGGCAGTCGTCGGCACCCCTCCACTTT. It is translated as CASSSTGGQSSAPLHF.